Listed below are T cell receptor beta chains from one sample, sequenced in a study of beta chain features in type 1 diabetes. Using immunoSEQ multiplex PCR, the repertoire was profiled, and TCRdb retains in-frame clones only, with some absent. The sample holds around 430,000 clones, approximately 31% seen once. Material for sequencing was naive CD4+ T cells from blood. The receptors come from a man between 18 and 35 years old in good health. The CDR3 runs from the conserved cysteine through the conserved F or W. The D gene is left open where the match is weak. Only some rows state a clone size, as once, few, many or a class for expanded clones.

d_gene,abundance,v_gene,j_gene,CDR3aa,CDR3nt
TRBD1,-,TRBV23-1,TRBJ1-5,CASSQSRTGHSNQPQHF,TGCGCCAGCAGTCAAAGTAGGACAGGACATAGCAATCAGCCCCAGCATTTT
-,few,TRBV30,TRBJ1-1,CAWLSGGRRGTEAFF,TGTGCCTGGCTTAGCGGGGGAAGGAGAGGTACTGAAGCTTTCTTT
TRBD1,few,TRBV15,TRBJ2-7,CATSRAGQGAAEQYF,TGTGCCACCAGCAGGGCGGGACAGGGGGCGGCCGAGCAGTACTTC
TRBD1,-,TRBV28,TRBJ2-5,CASSRTGSEETQYF,TGTGCCAGCAGTCGGACAGGGTCGGAGGAGACCCAGTACTTC
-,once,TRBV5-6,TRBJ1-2,CASSLGGAQHYGYTF,TGTGCCAGCAGCTTGGGTGGGGCTCAGCACTATGGCTACACCTTC
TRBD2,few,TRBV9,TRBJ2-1,CASSALAGGPGNEQFF,TGTGCCAGCAGCGCACTAGCGGGAGGGCCAGGGAATGAGCAGTTCTTC
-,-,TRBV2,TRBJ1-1,CASSVDTGGNTEAFF,TGTGCCAGCAGTGTTGATACAGGAGGGAACACTGAAGCTTTCTTT
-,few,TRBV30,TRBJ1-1,CAWKGHRNTEAFF,TGTGCCTGGAAGGGACATCGCAACACTGAAGCTTTCTTT
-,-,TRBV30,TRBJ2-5,CAWSVRETQYF,TGTGCCTGGAGTGTTAGAGAGACCCAGTACTTC
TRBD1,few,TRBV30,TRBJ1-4,CAWSPDRVVGKLFF,TGTGCCTGGAGTCCGGACAGGGTAGTTGGAAAACTGTTTTTT
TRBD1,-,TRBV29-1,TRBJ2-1,CSVGGTGKNEQFF,TGCAGCGTCGGGGGGACAGGGAAAAATGAGCAGTTCTTC
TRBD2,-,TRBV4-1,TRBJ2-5,CASSQKLVAGEIGETQYF,TGCGCCAGCAGCCAAAAGTTGGTAGCGGGAGAAATCGGAGAGACCCAGTACTTC
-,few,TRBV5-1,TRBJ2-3,CASSLDSPTDTQYF,TGCGCCAGCAGCTTGGACAGCCCCACAGATACGCAGTATTTT
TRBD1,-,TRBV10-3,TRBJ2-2,CAITTGDTGELFF,TGTGCCATCACTACAGGGGACACCGGGGAGCTGTTTTTT